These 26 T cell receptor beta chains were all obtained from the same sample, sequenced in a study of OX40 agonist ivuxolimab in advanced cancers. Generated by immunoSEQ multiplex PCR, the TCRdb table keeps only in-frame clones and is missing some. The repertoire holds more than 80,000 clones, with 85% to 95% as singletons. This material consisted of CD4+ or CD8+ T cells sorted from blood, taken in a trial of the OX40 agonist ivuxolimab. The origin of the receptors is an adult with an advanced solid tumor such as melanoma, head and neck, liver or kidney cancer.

DNA of the CDR3: TGTGCCAGCAGCTCGTCTTCCAACACAGATACGCAGTATTTT. It codes for CASSSSSNTDTQYF. This chain links TRBV11-2 with TRBJ2-3; D is undetermined. This CDR3 contains 14 residues. Germline assignment: CDR1 SGHAT and CDR2 FQNNGV. Between the trimmed V and J ends, which lost 4 bases and 2 bases, there was a span of 10 bases.

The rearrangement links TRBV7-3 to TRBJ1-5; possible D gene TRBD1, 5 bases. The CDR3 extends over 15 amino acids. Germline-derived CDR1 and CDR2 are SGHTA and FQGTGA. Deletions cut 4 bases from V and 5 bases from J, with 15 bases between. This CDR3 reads CASSSHQGGDQPQHF. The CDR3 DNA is TGTGCCAGCAGCTCCCATCAGGGAGGAGATCAGCCCCAGCATTTT.

CDR3 nucleotides: TGTGCCAGCAGTACCACCGCAGATACGCAGTATTTT. Amino acid sequence: CASSTTADTQYF. The rearrangement joins TRBV6-6 to TRBJ2-3; D gene unclear. Trimming cost V 5 bases and J 4 bases, with 7 bases left between them. CDR3 length equals 12 residues. Germline values: CDR1 MNHNY, CDR2 SVGAGI (reference sequence).

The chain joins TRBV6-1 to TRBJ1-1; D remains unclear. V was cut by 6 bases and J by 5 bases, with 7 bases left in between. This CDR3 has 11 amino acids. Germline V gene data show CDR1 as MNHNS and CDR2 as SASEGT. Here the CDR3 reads CASRRGTEAFF. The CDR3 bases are TGTGCCAGCAGGAGAGGGACTGAAGCTTTCTTT.

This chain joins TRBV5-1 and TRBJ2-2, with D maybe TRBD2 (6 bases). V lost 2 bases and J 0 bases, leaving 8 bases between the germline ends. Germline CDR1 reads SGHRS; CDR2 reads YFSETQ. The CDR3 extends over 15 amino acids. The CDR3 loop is CASSFSGANTGELFF. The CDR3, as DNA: TGCGCCAGCAGCTTTAGCGGAGCGAACACCGGGGAGCTGTTTTTT. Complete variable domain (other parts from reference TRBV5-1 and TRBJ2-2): KAGVTQTPRYLIKTRGQQVTLSCSPISGHRSVSWYQQTPGQGLQFLFEYFSETQRNKGNFPGRFSGRQFSNSRSEMNVSTLELGDSALYLCASSFSGANTGELFFGEGSRLTVL.

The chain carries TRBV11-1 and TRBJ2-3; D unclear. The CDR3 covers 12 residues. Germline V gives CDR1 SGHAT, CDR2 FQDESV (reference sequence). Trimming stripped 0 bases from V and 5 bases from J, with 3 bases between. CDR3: CASSLALDTQYF. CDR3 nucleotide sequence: TGTGCCAGCAGCTTAGCTTTAGATACGCAGTATTTT. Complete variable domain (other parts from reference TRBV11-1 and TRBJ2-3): EAEVAQSPRYKITEKSQAVAFWCDPISGHATLYWYRQILGQGPELLVQFQDESVVDDSQLPKDRFSAERLKGVDSTLKIQPAELGDSAMYLCASSLALDTQYFGPGTRLTVL.

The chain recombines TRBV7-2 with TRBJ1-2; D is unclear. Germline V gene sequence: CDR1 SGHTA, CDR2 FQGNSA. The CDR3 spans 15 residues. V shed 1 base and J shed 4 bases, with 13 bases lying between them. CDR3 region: CASSLGTLSSYGYTF. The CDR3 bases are TGTGCCAGCAGCTTAGGAACCTTATCTTCCTATGGCTACACCTTC.

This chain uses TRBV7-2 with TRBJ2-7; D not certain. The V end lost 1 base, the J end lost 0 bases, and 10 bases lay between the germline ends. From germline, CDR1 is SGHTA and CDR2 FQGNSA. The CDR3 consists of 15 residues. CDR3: CASSLVSTLSYEQYF. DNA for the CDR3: TGTGCCAGCAGCTTAGTATCCACACTCTCCTACGAGCAGTACTTC.

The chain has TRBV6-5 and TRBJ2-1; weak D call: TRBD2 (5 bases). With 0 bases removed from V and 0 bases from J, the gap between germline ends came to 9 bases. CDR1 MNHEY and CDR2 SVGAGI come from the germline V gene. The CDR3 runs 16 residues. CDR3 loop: CASSYSDSGSYNEQFF. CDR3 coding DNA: TGTGCCAGCAGTTACTCGGACTCCGGCTCCTACAATGAGCAGTTCTTC.

In DNA form, the CDR3 reads TGCAGCTTCCTCTCTAGCGGGCGGTACAATGAGCAGTTCTTC. This gives the protein CSFLSSGRYNEQFF. The chain employs TRBV29-1 and TRBJ2-1; TRBD2 matches at 8 bases. The CDR3 totals 14 residues. After removal of 8 bases from V and 4 bases from J, the junction contained 10 bases not matched to a gene. CDR1 and CDR2 (germline): SQVTM, ANQGSEA.

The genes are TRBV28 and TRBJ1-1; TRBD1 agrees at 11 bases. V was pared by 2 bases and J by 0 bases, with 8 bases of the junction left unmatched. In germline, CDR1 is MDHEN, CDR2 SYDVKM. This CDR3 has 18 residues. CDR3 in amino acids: CASSLRSRDRGMNTEAFF. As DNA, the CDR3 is TGTGCCAGCAGTTTAAGGTCTAGGGACAGGGGGATGAACACTGAAGCTTTCTTT. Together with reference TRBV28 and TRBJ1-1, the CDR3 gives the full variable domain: DVKVTQSSRYLVKRTGEKVFLECVQDMDHENMFWYRQDPGLGLRLIYFSYDVKMKEKGDIPEGYSVSREKKERFSLILESASTNQTSMYLCASSLRSRDRGMNTEAFFGQGTRLTVV.

CDR3 region: CASRSLAYHEQFF. The CDR3 nucleotides are TGTGCCAGCAGATCTCTAGCTTACCATGAGCAGTTCTTC. The V and J genes are TRBV6-6 and TRBJ2-1; possible D gene TRBD2, 5 bases. Germline V gene lookup returns CDR1 MNHNY and CDR2 SVGAGI (reference sequence). V dropped 6 bases and J dropped 8 bases, with 14 bases sitting between them. The CDR3 has 13 amino acids.

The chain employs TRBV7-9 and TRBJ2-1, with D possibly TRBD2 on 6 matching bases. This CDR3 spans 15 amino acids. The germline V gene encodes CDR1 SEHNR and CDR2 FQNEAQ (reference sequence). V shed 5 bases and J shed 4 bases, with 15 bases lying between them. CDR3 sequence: CASSILGGPYNEQFF. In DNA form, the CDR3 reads TGTGCCAGCAGCATCCTGGGGGGACCATACAATGAGCAGTTCTTC.

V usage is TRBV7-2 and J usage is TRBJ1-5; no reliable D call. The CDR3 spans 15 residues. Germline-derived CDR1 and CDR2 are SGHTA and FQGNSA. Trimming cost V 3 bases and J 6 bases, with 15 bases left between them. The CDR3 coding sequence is TGTGCCAGCAGCTTCTCTGGTTGGGGTTCTCAGCCCCAGCATTTT. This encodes CASSFSGWGSQPQHF.

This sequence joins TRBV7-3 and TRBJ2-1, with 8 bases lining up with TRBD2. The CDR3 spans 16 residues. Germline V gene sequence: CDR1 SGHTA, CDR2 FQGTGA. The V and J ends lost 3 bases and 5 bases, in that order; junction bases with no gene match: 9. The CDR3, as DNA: TGTGCCAGCAGCTTGTTCGGGGGGGACCTAAACAATGAGCAGTTCTTC. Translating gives CASSLFGGDLNNEQFF.

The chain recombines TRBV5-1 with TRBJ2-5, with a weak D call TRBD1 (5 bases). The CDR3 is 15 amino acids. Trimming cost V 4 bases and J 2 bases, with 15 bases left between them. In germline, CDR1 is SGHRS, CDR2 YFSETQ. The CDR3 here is CASSPDRLAQETQYF. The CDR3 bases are TGCGCCAGCAGCCCTGACAGACTTGCACAAGAGACCCAGTACTTC.

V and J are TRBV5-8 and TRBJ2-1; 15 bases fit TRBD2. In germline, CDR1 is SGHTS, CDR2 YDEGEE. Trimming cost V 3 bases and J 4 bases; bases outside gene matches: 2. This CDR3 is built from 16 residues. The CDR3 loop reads CASSSGLAGGYNEQFF. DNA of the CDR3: TGTGCCAGCAGCTCTGGACTAGCGGGAGGGTACAATGAGCAGTTCTTC.

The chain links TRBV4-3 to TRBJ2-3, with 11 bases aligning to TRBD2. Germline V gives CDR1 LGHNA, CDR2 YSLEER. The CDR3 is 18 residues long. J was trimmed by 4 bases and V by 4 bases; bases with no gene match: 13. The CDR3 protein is CASSREGGSGGGSDTQYF. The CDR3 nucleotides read TGCGCCAGCAGCCGTGAGGGCGGTAGCGGGGGGGGGTCAGATACGCAGTATTTT.

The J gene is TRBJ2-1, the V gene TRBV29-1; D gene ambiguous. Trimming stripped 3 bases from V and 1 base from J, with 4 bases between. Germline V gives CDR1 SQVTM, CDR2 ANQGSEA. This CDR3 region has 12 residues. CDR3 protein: CSVDGSYNEQFF. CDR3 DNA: TGCAGCGTTGACGGTTCCTACAATGAGCAGTTCTTC.

The CDR3 DNA follows: TGTGCCAGCAGCCCCCAGGGCACCGGGGAGCTGTTTTTT. Its translation: CASSPQGTGELFF. The V gene is TRBV7-3, the J gene TRBJ2-2; possible D gene TRBD1, 5 bases. Trimming left V 5 bases short and J 4 bases short, with 8 bases between. This CDR3 spans 13 amino acids. Germline V lookup: CDR1 SGHTA, CDR2 FQGTGA.

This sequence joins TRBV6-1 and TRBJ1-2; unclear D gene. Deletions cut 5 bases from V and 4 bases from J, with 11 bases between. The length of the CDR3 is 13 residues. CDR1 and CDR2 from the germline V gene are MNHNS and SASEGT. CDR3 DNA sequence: TGTGCCAGCAGTAGACGAAGAGCCTATGGCTACACCTTC. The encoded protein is CASSRRRAYGYTF.

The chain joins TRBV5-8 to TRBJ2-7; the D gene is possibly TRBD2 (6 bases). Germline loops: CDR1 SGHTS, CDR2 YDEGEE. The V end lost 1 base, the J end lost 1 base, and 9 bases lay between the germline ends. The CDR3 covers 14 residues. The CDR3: CASSLRGFSYEQYF. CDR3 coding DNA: TGTGCCAGCAGCTTGCGGGGGTTTTCCTACGAGCAGTACTTC.

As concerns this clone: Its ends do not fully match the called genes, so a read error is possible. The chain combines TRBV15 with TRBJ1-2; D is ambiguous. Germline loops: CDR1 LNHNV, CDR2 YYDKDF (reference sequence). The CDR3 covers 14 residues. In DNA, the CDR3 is TGTGCCACCAGCAGAGATCAGCGGGATTTGCGCCTAAGCTTC. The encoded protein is CATSRDQRDLRLSF.

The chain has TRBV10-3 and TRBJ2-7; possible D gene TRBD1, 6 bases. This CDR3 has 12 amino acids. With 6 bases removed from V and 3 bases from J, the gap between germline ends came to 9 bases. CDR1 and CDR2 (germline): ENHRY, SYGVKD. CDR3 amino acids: CAISLQGYEQYF. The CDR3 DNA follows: TGTGCCATCAGCCTACAGGGCTACGAGCAGTACTTC.

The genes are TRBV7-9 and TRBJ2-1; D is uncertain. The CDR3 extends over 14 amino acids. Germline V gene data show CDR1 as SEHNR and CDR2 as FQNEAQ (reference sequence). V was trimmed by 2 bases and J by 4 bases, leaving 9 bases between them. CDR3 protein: CASSLYRAYNEQFF. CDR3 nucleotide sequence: TGTGCCAGCAGCTTATACCGTGCTTACAATGAGCAGTTCTTC.

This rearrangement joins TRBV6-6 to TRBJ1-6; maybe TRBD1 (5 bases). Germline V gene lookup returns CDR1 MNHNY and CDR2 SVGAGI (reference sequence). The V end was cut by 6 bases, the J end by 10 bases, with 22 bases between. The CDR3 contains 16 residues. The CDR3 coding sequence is TGTGCCAGCAGCCCGCTAGCCGGGACCACGTCCTCACCCCTCCACTTT. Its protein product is CASSPLAGTTSSPLHF.